One sample yielded the 28 T cell receptor beta chains listed below, sequenced in a study of post-analysis software for immune sequencing data. Overall study findings and caveats: Among roughly 5 TRBV segments more frequent in patients than controls were TRBV5-6, TRBV5-1 and TRBV20-1.

Libraries were made from TCR beta cDNA, and they carried unique molecular identifiers. In TCRdb, the PCR reads were re-called with MiXCR into one record per CDR3 protein. The sample records hundreds of thousands of distinct CDR3 sequences, 25% to 30% being singletons. Their antigens remain unidentified. Material: blood. Receptor source: a girl aged 5 to 17 with multiple sclerosis.

The chain has TRBV29-1 and TRBJ1-1; no definite D call. The CDR3 consists of 12 residues. Trimming stripped 7 bases from V and 3 bases from J, with 12 bases between. The germline gives CDR1 SQVTM, CDR2 ANQGSEA. DNA for the CDR3: TGCAGCGCGCACACCTTTGACACTGAAGCTTTCTTT. Protein: CSAHTFDTEAFF.

In its sample, this clonotype was seen a few times. The chain joins TRBV29-1 to TRBJ2-5, with D possibly TRBD1 on 6 matching bases. The CDR3 has 14 amino acids. Germline CDR1 is SQVTM and CDR2 is ANQGSEA. Trimming cost V 4 bases and J 1 base, with 13 bases left between them. The CDR3 DNA sequence: TGCAGCGTTGCCCGAACAGGGAGCCAAGAGACCCAGTACTTC. As protein: CSVARTGSQETQYF.

V usage is TRBV6-1 and J usage is TRBJ2-5, with D possibly being TRBD1 (5 bases). Germline V gene sequence: CDR1 MNHNS, CDR2 SASEGT. V was clipped by 5 bases and J by 4 bases, with 14 bases between them. The CDR3 is 14 amino acids. CDR3: CASSPTGRVETQYF. The CDR3 DNA follows: TGTGCCAGCAGTCCCACGGGCAGGGTAGAGACCCAGTACTTC.

The rearrangement joins TRBV20-1 to TRBJ1-1, with 8 bases fitting TRBD1. This CDR3 has 15 amino acids. Germline CDR1 DFQATT, CDR2 SNEGSKA (reference sequence). After removal of 2 bases from V and 1 base from J, the junction contained 6 bases not matched to a gene. For the CDR3, the DNA is TGCAGTGCTAGATCTCGGACAGGGAGGAACACTGAAGCTTTCTTT. This sequence encodes CSARSRTGRNTEAFF.

This clonotype came up a few times. This rearrangement joins TRBV7-2 to TRBJ2-5; perhaps TRBD2 as D (5 bases). The germline CDR1 and CDR2 sequences are SGHTA and FQGNSA. This CDR3 spans 19 amino acids. Trimming stripped 1 base from V and 3 bases from J, with 24 bases between. The CDR3 loop reads CASSLVVRSWEAVKETQYF. In DNA, the CDR3 is TGTGCCAGCAGCTTAGTGGTCCGTTCGTGGGAAGCGGTAAAAGAGACCCAGTACTTC.

This clonotype was observed once. The chain has TRBV28 and TRBJ1-2, with D unclear. This CDR3 is 14 amino acids long. Germline CDR1 reads MDHEN; CDR2 reads SYDVKM. With 5 bases removed from V and 1 base from J, the gap between germline ends came to 11 bases. This chain's CDR3 is CASSPSISNYGYTF. DNA for the CDR3: TGTGCCAGCAGTCCCTCTATAAGTAACTATGGCTACACCTTC.

This clonotype was seen only a few times. The V call is TRBV7-2, the J call TRBJ2-7, with 10 nucleotides matching TRBD1. This CDR3 is 15 amino acids long. Germline-derived CDR1 and CDR2 are SGHTA and FQGNSA. The ends lost 3 bases at V and 2 bases at J; junction bases unmatched: 4. CDR3 bases: TGTGCCAGCAGCTTTGTTGGGACAGGGGCCTACGAGCAGTACTTC. Its protein is CASSFVGTGAYEQYF.

This clonotype was recorded at least ten times. The chain links TRBV27 to TRBJ2-1; D is possibly TRBD2 (6 bases). This CDR3 is built from 12 residues. The V end was cut by 6 bases, the J end by 9 bases, with 12 bases between. The germline V gene has CDR1 MNHEY and CDR2 SMNVEV (reference sequence). This CDR3 is CASSQRGSEQFF. The CDR3 coding sequence is TGTGCCAGCAGCCAACGGGGGAGTGAGCAGTTCTTC.

The J gene is TRBJ1-2, the V gene TRBV5-1; 7 positions match TRBD1. V shed 3 bases, J shed 4 bases, and the junction held 9 bases outside the gene matches. The CDR3 has 15 residues. Germline CDR1 is SGHRS and CDR2 is YFSETQ. This chain's CDR3 is CASSYLPGQSYGYTF. The CDR3 nucleotides are TGCGCCAGCAGCTATCTACCGGGACAGAGCTATGGCTACACCTTC.

This clonotype was detected a few times. The V call is TRBV15, the J call TRBJ2-7, with TRBD2 matching 7 bases. Trimming cost V 1 base and J 2 bases; bases outside gene matches: 5. CDR3 length: 15 amino acids. CDR1 and CDR2 from the germline V gene are LNHNV and YYDKDF (reference sequence). The CDR3 coding sequence is TGTGCCACCAGCAGAGGGACGGGAGGTACCTACGAGCAGTACTTC. The encoded protein is CATSRGTGGTYEQYF.

This clonotype was counted ten times or more. The genes are TRBV20-1 and TRBJ2-7; the D is unclear. The V gene lost 7 bases and the J gene lost 2 bases, with 12 bases spanning the gap. The CDR3 is made up of 12 amino acids. Germline values: CDR1 DFQATT, CDR2 SNEGSKA (reference sequence). Here the CDR3 reads CSVFLFPYEQYF. The CDR3 nucleotides are TGCAGTGTCTTCCTCTTCCCCTACGAGCAGTACTTC.

The genes are TRBV4-3 and TRBJ2-4, with a possible D match to TRBD2 (5 bases). The end of the DNA aligns better with TRBJ2-7, so the J call may be wrong. Germline V gives CDR1 LGHNA, CDR2 YSLEER. The CDR3 loop spans 16 amino acids. CDR3 in DNA: TGCGCCAGCAGCCAAGAACCACACGGAGGTCTAGGCGAGCAGTACTTC. Translating it yields CASSQEPHGGLGEQYF.

The chain uses TRBV5-1 and TRBJ1-5, with D possibly matching TRBD1 (6 bases). Germline CDR1 and CDR2: SGHRS and YFSETQ. The CDR3 totals 14 residues. The V end was cut by 4 bases, the J end by 6 bases, with 14 bases between. The CDR3 is CASSPGTKGQPQHF. The CDR3 nucleotides are TGCGCCAGCAGCCCCGGGACAAAAGGTCAGCCCCAGCATTTT.

This clonotype was detected a few times. The gene calls are TRBV9 and TRBJ2-1; possibly TRBD2 for D (5 bases). Trimming shortened V by 0 bases and J by 4 bases, and 20 bases separated the two germline ends. The CDR3 has 18 amino acids. Germline V gene sequence: CDR1 SGDLS, CDR2 YYNGEE. The CDR3 sequence is CASSVATPASSLYNEQFF. CDR3 bases: TGTGCCAGCAGCGTAGCTACCCCTGCATCTAGCTTATACAATGAGCAGTTCTTC.

The rearrangement joins TRBV5-1 to TRBJ2-5, with 7 bases matching TRBD1. V shed 8 bases, J shed 1 base, and the junction held 5 bases outside the gene matches. This CDR3 is built from 13 residues. CDR1 SGHRS and CDR2 YFSETQ come from the germline V gene. CDR3 sequence (DNA): TGCGCCAGTAGACAGGGAGTCCAAGAGACCCAGTACTTC. It codes for CASRQGVQETQYF.

This clonotype was seen a few times. Just one base apart from a much larger clone, this may be a read error. This chain links TRBV4-3 with TRBJ2-7; 7 bases are shared with TRBD2. The CDR3 has 15 residues. The V segment lost 4 bases and the J segment 5 bases; nucleotides outside the gene matches: 11. Germline CDR1 reads LGHNA; CDR2 reads YSLEER. The CDR3 loop is CASSPQEGGIDEQYF. CDR3 DNA: TGCGCCAGCAGCCCCCAAGAGGGAGGGATCGACGAGCAGTACTTC.

This chain joins TRBV12-3 or TRBV12-4 and TRBJ2-1, with TRBD1 identical over 11 bases. The CDR3 has 16 residues. The CDR3 spells CASQVRADRGRNEQFF. The DNA for the CDR3 is TGTGCTAGCCAAGTCCGGGCGGACAGGGGGCGTAATGAGCAGTTCTTC.

The chain carries TRBV7-8 and TRBJ1-1; D ambiguous. The V end was cut by 0 bases, the J end by 0 bases, with 11 bases between. The CDR3 loop spans 16 amino acids. The germline V gene encodes CDR1 SGHVS and CDR2 FQNEAQ. For the CDR3, the DNA is TGTGCCAGCAGCTTAGCGCTAAGGCAAATGAACACTGAAGCTTTCTTT. Protein: CASSLALRQMNTEAFF.

The table lists this clonotype with a few counts. V is TRBV20-1 and J is TRBJ2-4; TRBD1 aligns across 9 bases. After removal of 3 bases from V and 7 bases from J, the junction contained 7 bases not matched to a gene. CDR1 DFQATT and CDR2 SNEGSKA come from the germline V gene (reference sequence). This CDR3 has 14 residues. The CDR3 DNA is TGCAGTGCTAGTCTCACAGGGGGCGCGAACATTCAGTACTTC. Translated: CSASLTGGANIQYF.

Worth noting for this clonotype: This sequence may be a read error, since a much larger clone differs from it by one base. The V gene is TRBV6-5, the J gene TRBJ2-5; D not resolved. V was shortened by 7 bases and J by 11 bases, with 14 bases between the two germline ends. CDR3 length: 11 residues. Germline CDR1 reads MNHEY; CDR2 reads SVGAGI. CDR3 coding DNA: TGTGCCAGCACCTATTTCAATGAGCAGTACTTC. This codes for CASTYFNEQYF.

This chain connects TRBV3-1 to TRBJ2-3, with a weak D call TRBD2 (6 bases). There are 15 residues in the CDR3. CDR1 is LGHDT, CDR2 YNNKEL, per germline (reference sequence). Trimming stripped 3 bases from V and 1 base from J, with 11 bases between. The CDR3 spells CASSQLAIGTDTQYF. DNA of the CDR3: TGTGCCAGCAGCCAGCTAGCGATAGGCACAGATACGCAGTATTTT.

This clonotype was seen only a few times. The V and J genes are TRBV6-6 and TRBJ1-5; D unclear. Trimming left V 2 bases short and J 0 bases short, with 14 bases between. CDR3 length equals 17 residues. CDR1 is MNHNY and CDR2 is SVGAGI in the germline V gene (reference sequence). CDR3 region: CASSYEAAAYSNQPQHF. The DNA of the CDR3 is TGTGCCAGCAGTTACGAGGCGGCAGCTTATAGCAATCAGCCCCAGCATTTT.

This clonotype was recorded at least ten times. V gene TRBV29-1 combines with J gene TRBJ2-7, with D tentatively TRBD1 (6 bases). V was trimmed by 1 base and J by 5 bases, leaving 15 bases between them. This CDR3 contains 14 residues. Per the germline V gene, CDR1 is SQVTM and CDR2 is ANQGSEA. The CDR3 DNA is TGCAGCGTTGAAGGGGACAAGGAGGTTGACGAGCAGTACTTC. This gives the protein CSVEGDKEVDEQYF.

This clonotype was seen only a few times. The rearrangement uses TRBV6-6 and TRBJ2-1; no reliable D call. Germline loops: CDR1 MNHNY, CDR2 SVGAGI (reference sequence). This CDR3 spans 14 amino acids. V dropped 7 bases and J dropped 3 bases, with 13 bases sitting between them. CDR3 nucleotides: TGTGCCAGCAATCCCTACGTCGGCTACAATGAGCAGTTCTTC. Protein: CASNPYVGYNEQFF.

Only a few counts were recorded for this clonotype. V is TRBV20-1 and J is TRBJ2-4, with 7 bases lining up with TRBD1. The CDR3 is made up of 17 amino acids. Germline V lookup: CDR1 DFQATT, CDR2 SNEGSKA (reference sequence). J gave up 1 base and V 3 bases, and 12 bases lay outside the gene matches. CDR3 protein: CSASEVQGLTAKNIQYF. CDR3 coding DNA: TGCAGTGCTAGTGAAGTACAGGGGTTGACTGCCAAAAACATTCAGTACTTC.

V usage is TRBV11-2 and J usage is TRBJ2-1; 12 bases are a match to TRBD2. CDR3 length equals 20 residues. Germline V CDR1 and CDR2: SGHAT, FQNNGV. V dropped 4 bases and J dropped 2; count of bases not matched to a gene: 15. CDR3 sequence (DNA): TGTGCCAGCAGCTCTCGAGGGCTAGCGGGGGGGCAGATCACCTACAATGAGCAGTTCTTC. This translates into CASSSRGLAGGQITYNEQFF.

This clonotype was observed a few times. The chain employs TRBV2 and TRBJ2-7; a possible D gene is TRBD2 (6 bases). Germline CDR1 is SNHLY and CDR2 is FYNNEI. This CDR3 has 12 residues. V lost 7 bases and J 4 bases, leaving 11 bases between the germline ends. CDR3 sequence: CASNGGIYEQYF. The CDR3 DNA sequence: TGTGCCAGCAACGGCGGGATTTACGAGCAGTACTTC.

In regard to this clonotype: The junction differs from germline at one of its ends, possibly a read error. The gene calls are TRBV2 and TRBJ1-5, with TRBD1 as a possible D gene (6 bases). There are 14 residues in the CDR3. From germline, CDR1 is SNHLY and CDR2 FYNNEI. The CDR3 sequence: CTSSLRGANQPQHF. In DNA, the CDR3 is TGTACCAGCAGTCTCCGGGGGGCAAATCAGCCCCAGCATTTT.